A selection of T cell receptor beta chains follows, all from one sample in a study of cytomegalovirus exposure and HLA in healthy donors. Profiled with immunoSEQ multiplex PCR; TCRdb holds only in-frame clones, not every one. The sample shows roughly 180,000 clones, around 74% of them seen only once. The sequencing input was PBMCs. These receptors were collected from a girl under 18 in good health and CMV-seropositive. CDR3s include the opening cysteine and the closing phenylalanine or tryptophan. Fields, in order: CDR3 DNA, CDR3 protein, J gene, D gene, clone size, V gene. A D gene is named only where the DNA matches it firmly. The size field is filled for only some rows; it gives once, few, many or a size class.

TGTGCCAGCAGCGCCGGACTAGCGGGGGGGCTCGTCACCGGGGAGCTGTTTTTT | CASSAGLAGGLVTGELFF | TRBJ2-2 | TRBD2 | . | TRBV9
TGTGCCAGCAGTGTTAGACAGCAAGCAACTAATGAAAAACTGTTTTTT | CASSVRQQATNEKLFF | TRBJ1-4 | . | once | TRBV6-1
TGTGCCACCAGAGTCTCAAGCTGGAACACCGGGGAGCTGTTTTTT | CATRVSSWNTGELFF | TRBJ2-2 | . | few | TRBV15
TGTGCCAGCTCACCGCAGGGAGGGGGCTCCTATAATTCACCCCTCCACTTT | CASSPQGGGSYNSPLHF | TRBJ1-6 | . | . | TRBV18
TGTGCCAGCAGCTTAGGGGCAAACTCTGGAAACACCATATATTTT | CASSLGANSGNTIYF | TRBJ1-3 | . | . | TRBV7-8
TGTGCCAGCATTGAGCAGGGGCAAGAGACCCAGTACTTC | CASIEQGQETQYF | TRBJ2-5 | . | . | TRBV6-6
TGTGCCAGTAGCAAAGGGACAGGCACTCCTCTGGAAAAACTGTTTTTT | CASSKGTGTPLEKLFF | TRBJ1-4 | TRBD1 | . | TRBV19
TGTGCCAGCAGTGAAGTTCAAGATACGCAGTATTTT | CASSEVQDTQYF | TRBJ2-3 | . | . | TRBV6-1
TGTGCCTGGAGTCGGGGGGCGATCTACGAGCAGTACTTC | CAWSRGAIYEQYF | TRBJ2-7 | . | . | TRBV30
TGTGCCTGGATACCCCTGGGGGGTACCCCGCCGTACTTC | CAWIPLGGTPPYF | TRBJ2-5 | . | . | TRBV30
TGTGCCAGCAGCGTGGGGGGGTTCGGTAATTCACCCCTCCACTTT | CASSVGGFGNSPLHF | TRBJ1-6 | . | . | TRBV27
TGTGCCAGCAGAGTCCAGAGGGTGCTGAATCAGCCCCAGCATTTT | CASRVQRVLNQPQHF | TRBJ1-5 | . | . | TRBV6-6
TGTGCCAGCAGCCAAGATCTTTTCGGGAGCAATCAGCCCCAGCATTTT | CASSQDLFGSNQPQHF | TRBJ1-5 | . | . | TRBV4-2
TGTGCCAGCAGCCCCGACAGGCAAGAGACCCAGTACTTC | CASSPDRQETQYF | TRBJ2-5 | . | . | TRBV6-5
TGTGCCAGCGCAGGACAGGTCTGGGTAGATACGCAGTATTTT | CASAGQVWVDTQYF | TRBJ2-3 | TRBD1 | . | TRBV2
TGTGCCAGCAGCGCGAAGGACAGCTATGGCTACACCTTC | CASSAKDSYGYTF | TRBJ1-2 | . | . | TRBV7-9
TGTGCCAGTAGTCTAACAGGGAACACTGAAGCTTTCTTT | CASSLTGNTEAFF | TRBJ1-1 | . | . | TRBV19
TGTGCCAGCAGCCCGGGACCCCACCGGGACAGCGGTCGGCCCCAGCATTTT | CASSPGPHRDSGRPQHF | TRBJ1-5 | TRBD1 | . | TRBV11-2
TGTGCCAGCTCCCTCATCGGACAGACAGGGAATGGCTACACCTTC | CASSLIGQTGNGYTF | TRBJ1-2 | TRBD1 | few | TRBV28
TGTGCCAGCAGCTTGCGTGGACAGGGAACACAAAAGACCGGGGAGCTGTTTTTT | CASSLRGQGTQKTGELFF | TRBJ2-2 | TRBD1 | . | TRBV5-6
TGTGCCAGCTCACCACTTATCGGGGGACTACAAGAGACCCAGTACTTC | CASSPLIGGLQETQYF | TRBJ2-5 | TRBD2 | . | TRBV18
TGTGCCAGCAGCCCACAACGCCGGGGACAGCCCCAGCATTTT | CASSPQRRGQPQHF | TRBJ1-5 | . | . | TRBV7-2
TGCAGCGCAGGCCGTGGGAACACTGAAGCTTTCTTT | CSAGRGNTEAFF | TRBJ1-1 | . | . | TRBV29-1
TGCGCCAGCACCTGGCGGGATATTCGGGAGAACACTGAAGCTTTCTTT | CASTWRDIRENTEAFF | TRBJ1-1 | . | . | TRBV5-1
TGTGCCAGCAGGGTGGACAGGGGGCAGGCCGGGGAGCTGTTTTTT | CASRVDRGQAGELFF | TRBJ2-2 | TRBD1 | . | TRBV28
TGTGCCTGGAGTGTACATCAATACCAGGGATGGGAGACCCAGTACTTC | CAWSVHQYQGWETQYF | TRBJ2-5 | . | . | TRBV30
TGCGCCAGCAGCCAAGATATACTCTCCTACGAGCAGTACTTC | CASSQDILSYEQYF | TRBJ2-7 | . | . | TRBV4-1
TGTGCCAGCAGCTCCTACGGGACAGACTATAATTCACCCCTCCACTTT | CASSSYGTDYNSPLHF | TRBJ1-6 | TRBD1 | . | TRBV7-8
TGTGCCAGCAGCAAGACTAGCGGGGTGTCCGGGGAGCTGTTTTTT | CASSKTSGVSGELFF | TRBJ2-2 | TRBD2 | . | TRBV6-5
TGCGCCAGCAGCGCGCCGGGACAGAATCAGCCCCAGCATTTT | CASSAPGQNQPQHF | TRBJ1-5 | TRBD1 | . | TRBV4-1
TGTGCCAGCAGCGTAGATGAGGTAGCCGGCTACACCTTC | CASSVDEVAGYTF | TRBJ1-2 | . | . | TRBV9
TGTGCCTGGACCTCTGAGGGATCTGGAAACACCATATATTTT | CAWTSEGSGNTIYF | TRBJ1-3 | . | . | TRBV30
TGTGCCAGCAGCTTAACAAGGGGGTCTTCTTCGGGGCCAGATACGCAGTATTTT | CASSLTRGSSSGPDTQYF | TRBJ2-3 | . | . | TRBV11-3
TGTGCCAGTAGTCCACAGGGATCCACTGAAGCTTTCTTT | CASSPQGSTEAFF | TRBJ1-1 | . | few | TRBV19
TGTGCCAGCAGTTTAGGTAGGGGTCAAGAGACCCAGTACTTC | CASSLGRGQETQYF | TRBJ2-5 | . | . | TRBV27
TGCAGCGTTGGAGCCCGTATAGACAGGGTAGGTTGGGGCACTGAAGCTTTCTTT | CSVGARIDRVGWGTEAFF | TRBJ1-1 | TRBD1 | . | TRBV29-1
TGCGCCAGCAGCCTTAGCGGGGGGGCCGCAGATACGCAGTATTTT | CASSLSGGAADTQYF | TRBJ2-3 | TRBD2 | . | TRBV4-3
TGTGCCAGCAGTGCCGCCGTAGCGGGGGGCTGGGGTACGCAGTATTTT | CASSAAVAGGWGTQYF | TRBJ2-3 | TRBD2 | . | TRBV6-1
TGTGCCAGCAGCCGCCCGAGAGGGAAGACCCAGTACTTC | CASSRPRGKTQYF | TRBJ2-5 | . | . | TRBV5-4
TGCGCCAGCAGCCGGGGGGGGAATGAAAAACTGTTTTTT | CASSRGGNEKLFF | TRBJ1-4 | . | few | TRBV4-1